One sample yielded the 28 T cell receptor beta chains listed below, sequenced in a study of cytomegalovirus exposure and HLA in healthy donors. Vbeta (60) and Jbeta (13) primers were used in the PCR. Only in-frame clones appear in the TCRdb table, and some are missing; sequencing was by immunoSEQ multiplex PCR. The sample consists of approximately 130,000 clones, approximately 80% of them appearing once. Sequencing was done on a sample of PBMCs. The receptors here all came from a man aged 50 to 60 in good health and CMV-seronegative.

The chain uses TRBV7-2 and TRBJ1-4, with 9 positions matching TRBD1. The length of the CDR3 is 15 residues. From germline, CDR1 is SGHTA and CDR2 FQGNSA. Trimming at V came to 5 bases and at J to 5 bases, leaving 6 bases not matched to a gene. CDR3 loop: CASSRVGTGNEKLFF. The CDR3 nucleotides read TGTGCCAGCAGCCGGGTGGGGACAGGGAATGAAAAACTGTTTTTT.

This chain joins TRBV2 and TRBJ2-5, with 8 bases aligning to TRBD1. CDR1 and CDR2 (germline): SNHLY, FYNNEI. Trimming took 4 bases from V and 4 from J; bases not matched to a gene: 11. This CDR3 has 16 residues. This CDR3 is CASSATRTGRGETQYF. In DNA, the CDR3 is TGTGCCAGCAGTGCCACACGGACAGGGCGAGGAGAGACCCAGTACTTC.

The chain's CDR3 is CASRPGGLGVEGYTF. Written as DNA, the CDR3 is TGTGCCAGCAGACCTGGGGGACTAGGGGTAGAGGGCTACACCTTC. V usage is TRBV28 and J usage is TRBJ1-2, with D maybe TRBD1 (5 bases). CDR1 is MDHEN, CDR2 SYDVKM, per germline. This CDR3 comprises 15 residues. Between the trimmed V and J ends, which lost 6 bases and 8 bases, there was a span of 22 bases.

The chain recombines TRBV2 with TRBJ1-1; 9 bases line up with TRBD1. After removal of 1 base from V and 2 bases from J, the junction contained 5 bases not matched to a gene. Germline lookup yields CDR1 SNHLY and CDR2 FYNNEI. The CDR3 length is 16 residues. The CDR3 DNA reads TGTGCCAGCAGTGAAGGTACGGGACAGGGCAACACTGAAGCTTTCTTT. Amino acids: CASSEGTGQGNTEAFF.

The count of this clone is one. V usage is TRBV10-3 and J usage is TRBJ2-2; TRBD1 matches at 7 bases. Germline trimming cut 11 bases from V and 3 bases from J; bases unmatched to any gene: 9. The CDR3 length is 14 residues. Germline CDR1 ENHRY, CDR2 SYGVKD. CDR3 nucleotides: TGTGCCCTTTCGAGGGGGCTGGACACCGGGGAGCTGTTTTTT. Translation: CALSRGLDTGELFF.

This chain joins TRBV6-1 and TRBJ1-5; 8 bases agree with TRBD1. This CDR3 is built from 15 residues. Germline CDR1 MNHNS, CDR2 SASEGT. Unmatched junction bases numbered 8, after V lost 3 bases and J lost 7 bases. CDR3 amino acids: CASSDRQGRRQPQHF. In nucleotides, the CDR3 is TGTGCCAGCAGTGATAGACAGGGGAGGAGACAGCCCCAGCATTTT.

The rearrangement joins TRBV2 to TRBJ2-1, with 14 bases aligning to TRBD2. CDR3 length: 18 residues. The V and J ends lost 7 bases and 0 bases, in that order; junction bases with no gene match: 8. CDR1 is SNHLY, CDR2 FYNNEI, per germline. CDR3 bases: TGTGCCAGCAACCCCGGGACTAGCGGGAGAGTCTCCTACAATGAGCAGTTCTTC. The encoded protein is CASNPGTSGRVSYNEQFF.

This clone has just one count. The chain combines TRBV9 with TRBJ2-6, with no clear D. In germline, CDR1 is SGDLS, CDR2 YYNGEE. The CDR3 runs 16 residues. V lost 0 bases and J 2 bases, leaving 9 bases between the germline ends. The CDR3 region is CASSVVQSAGANVLTF. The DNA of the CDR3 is TGTGCCAGCAGCGTAGTCCAGTCAGCTGGGGCCAACGTCCTGACTTTC.

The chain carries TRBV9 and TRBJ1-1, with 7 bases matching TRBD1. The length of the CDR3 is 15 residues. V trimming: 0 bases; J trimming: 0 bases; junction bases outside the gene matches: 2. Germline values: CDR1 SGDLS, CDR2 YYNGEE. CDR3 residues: CASSVEQGMNTEAFF. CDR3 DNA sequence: TGTGCCAGCAGCGTAGAACAGGGGATGAACACTGAAGCTTTCTTT.

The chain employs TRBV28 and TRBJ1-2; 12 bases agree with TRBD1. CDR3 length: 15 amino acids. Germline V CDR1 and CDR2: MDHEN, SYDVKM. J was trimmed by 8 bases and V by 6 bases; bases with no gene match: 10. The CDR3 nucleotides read TGTGCCAGCAGGAAAAGCGGGACAGGGGGCAGAGGCTACACCTTC. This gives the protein CASRKSGTGGRGYTF.

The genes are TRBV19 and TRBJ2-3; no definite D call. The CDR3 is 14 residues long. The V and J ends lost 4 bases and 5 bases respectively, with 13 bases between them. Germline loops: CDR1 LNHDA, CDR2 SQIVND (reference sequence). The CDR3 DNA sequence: TGTGCCAGTAGTAGTGGTGAAGAGAGAGATACGCAGTATTTT. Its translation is CASSSGEERDTQYF.

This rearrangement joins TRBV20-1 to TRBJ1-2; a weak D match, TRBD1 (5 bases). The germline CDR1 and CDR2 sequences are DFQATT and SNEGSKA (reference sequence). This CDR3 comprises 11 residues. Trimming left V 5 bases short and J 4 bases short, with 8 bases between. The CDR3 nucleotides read TGCAGTGCTCCGGACATCTATGGCTACACCTTC. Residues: CSAPDIYGYTF.

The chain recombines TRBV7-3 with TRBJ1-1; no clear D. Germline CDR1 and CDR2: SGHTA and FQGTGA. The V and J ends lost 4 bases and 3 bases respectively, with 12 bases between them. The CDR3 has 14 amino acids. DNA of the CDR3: TGTGCCAGCAGCTCCAGAGGGTTTGACACTGAAGCTTTCTTT. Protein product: CASSSRGFDTEAFF.

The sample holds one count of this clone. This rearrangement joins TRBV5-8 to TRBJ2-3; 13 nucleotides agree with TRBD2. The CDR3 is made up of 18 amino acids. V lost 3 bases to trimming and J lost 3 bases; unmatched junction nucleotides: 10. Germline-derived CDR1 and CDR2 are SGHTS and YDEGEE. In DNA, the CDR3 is TGTGCCAGCAGCTCCGGGACTAGCGGGATGGGAGGGACAGATACGCAGTATTTT. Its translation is CASSSGTSGMGGTDTQYF.

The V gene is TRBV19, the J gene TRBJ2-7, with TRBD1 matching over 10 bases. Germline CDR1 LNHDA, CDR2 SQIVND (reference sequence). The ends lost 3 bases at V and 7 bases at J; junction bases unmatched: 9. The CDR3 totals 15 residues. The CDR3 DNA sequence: TGTGCCAGTAGTATCGGGGACAGGGGCTTGAGAGAGCAGTACTTC. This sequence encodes CASSIGDRGLREQYF.

CDR3 loop: CASSLSTQETQYF. For the CDR3, the DNA is TGTGCCAGCAGCTTAAGCACCCAAGAGACCCAGTACTTC. The V and J genes are TRBV7-2 and TRBJ2-5, with D unclear. The V gene lost 2 bases and the J gene lost 1 base, with 5 bases spanning the gap. Germline V gene lookup returns CDR1 SGHTA and CDR2 FQGNSA. The CDR3 extends over 13 amino acids.

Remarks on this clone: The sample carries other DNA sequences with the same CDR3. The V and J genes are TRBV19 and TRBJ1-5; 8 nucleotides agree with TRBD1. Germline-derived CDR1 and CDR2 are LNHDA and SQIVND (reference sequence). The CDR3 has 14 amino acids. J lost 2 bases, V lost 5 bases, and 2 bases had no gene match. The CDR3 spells CASSVTGGNQPQHF. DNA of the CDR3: TGTGCCAGTAGTGTGACAGGGGGCAATCAGCCCCAGCATTTT.

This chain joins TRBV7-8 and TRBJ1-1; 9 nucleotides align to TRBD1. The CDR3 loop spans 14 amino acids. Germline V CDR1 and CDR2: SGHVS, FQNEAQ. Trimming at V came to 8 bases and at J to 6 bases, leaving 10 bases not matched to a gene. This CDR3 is CASGGQGGSAEAFF. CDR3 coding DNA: TGTGCCAGCGGGGGACAGGGCGGTTCGGCTGAAGCTTTCTTT. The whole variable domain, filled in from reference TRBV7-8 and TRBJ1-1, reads GAGVSQSPRYKVAKRGQDVALRCDPISGHVSLFWYQQALGQGPEFLTYFQNEAQLDKSGLPSDRFFAERPEGSVSTLKIQRTQQEDSAVYLCASGGQGGSAEAFFGQGTRLTVV.

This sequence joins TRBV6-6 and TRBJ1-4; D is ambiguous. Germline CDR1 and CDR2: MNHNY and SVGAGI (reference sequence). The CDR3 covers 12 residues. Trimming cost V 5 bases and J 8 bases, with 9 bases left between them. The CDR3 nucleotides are TGTGCCAGCAGTATGGAGCGCGAAAAACTGTTTTTT. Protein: CASSMEREKLFF.

The CDR3 region is CASSTASGTDTQYF. The CDR3, as DNA: TGTGCCAGTAGTACTGCTAGCGGCACAGATACGCAGTATTTT. J is TRBJ2-3 and V is TRBV19, with D possibly being TRBD2 (6 bases). The V end lost 4 bases, the J end lost 1 base, and 9 bases lay between the germline ends. Germline lookup yields CDR1 LNHDA and CDR2 SQIVND (reference sequence). The CDR3 contains 14 residues.

Here the CDR3 reads CASSIVGQSYEQYF. The CDR3 DNA is TGTGCCAGTAGTATAGTGGGACAGTCCTACGAGCAGTACTTC. The chain joins TRBV19 to TRBJ2-7; 7 nucleotides match TRBD1. There are 14 residues in the CDR3. Germline V lookup: CDR1 LNHDA, CDR2 SQIVND (reference sequence). Trimming at V came to 1 base and at J to 1 base, leaving 1 base not matched to a gene.

The CDR3 loop reads CASSPAGQAGNTIYF. CDR3 DNA sequence: TGTGCCAGCAGCCCAGCGGGACAGGCAGGAAACACCATATATTTT. The chain has TRBV9 and TRBJ1-3; 8 nucleotides line up with TRBD1. Germline-derived CDR1 and CDR2 are SGDLS and YYNGEE. With 4 bases clipped from V and 4 bases from J, the junction kept 7 bases outside the gene matches. This CDR3 region has 15 residues.

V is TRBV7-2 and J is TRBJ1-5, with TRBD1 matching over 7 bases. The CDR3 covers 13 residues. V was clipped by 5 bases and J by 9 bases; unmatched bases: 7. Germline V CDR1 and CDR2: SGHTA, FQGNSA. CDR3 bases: TGTGCCAGCAGCCAGACAGGGAATACGCCCCAGCATTTT. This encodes CASSQTGNTPQHF.

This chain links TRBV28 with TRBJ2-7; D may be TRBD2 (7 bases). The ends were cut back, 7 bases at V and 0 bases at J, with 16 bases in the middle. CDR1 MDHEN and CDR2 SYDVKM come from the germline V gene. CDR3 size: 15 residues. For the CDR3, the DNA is TGTGCCAGCACCCTGAGCGGGACACTCTCCTACGAGCAGTACTTC. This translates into CASTLSGTLSYEQYF.

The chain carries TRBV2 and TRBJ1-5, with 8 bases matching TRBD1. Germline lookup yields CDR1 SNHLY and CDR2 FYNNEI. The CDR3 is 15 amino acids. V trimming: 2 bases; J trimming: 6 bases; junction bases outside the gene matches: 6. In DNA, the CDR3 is TGTGCCAGCAGTGAATACTTAGGGACAGGTCAGCCCCAGCATTTT. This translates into CASSEYLGTGQPQHF.

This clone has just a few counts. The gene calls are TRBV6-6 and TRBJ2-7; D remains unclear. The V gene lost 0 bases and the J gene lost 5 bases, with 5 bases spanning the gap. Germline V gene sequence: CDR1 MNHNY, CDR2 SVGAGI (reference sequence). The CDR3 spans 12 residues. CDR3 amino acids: CASSYSADEQYF. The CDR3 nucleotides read TGTGCCAGCAGTTACTCCGCAGACGAGCAGTACTTC.

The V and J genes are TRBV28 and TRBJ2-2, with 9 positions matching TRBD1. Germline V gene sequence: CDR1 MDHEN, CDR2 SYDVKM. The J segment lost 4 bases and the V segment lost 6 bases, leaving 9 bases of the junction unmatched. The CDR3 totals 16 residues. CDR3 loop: CASSPTGTGRTGELFF. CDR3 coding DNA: TGTGCCAGCAGCCCCACCGGGACAGGGCGCACCGGGGAGCTGTTTTTT.

CDR3 amino acids: CASCRQGRSGANVLTF. The DNA for the CDR3 is TGTGCCAGTTGCCGTCAGGGTAGGTCTGGGGCCAACGTCCTGACTTTC. The chain joins TRBV19 to TRBJ2-6, with D possibly being TRBD1 (5 bases). The CDR3 is 16 residues long. Trimming pared 8 bases from V and 1 base from J, leaving 15 bases between. Germline lookup yields CDR1 LNHDA and CDR2 SQIVND (reference sequence).